The present T cell receptor beta chain was sequenced within a study of blood T cell repertoires in COVID-19. Study details: Spain, Italy and the United States supplied samples that represented acute and convalescent COVID-19. T cells, B-cell-depleted T cells, or PBMCs provided the cDNA or gDNA that served as material.

Original processing methods: Quantification of nucleated cells was approximated via reference gene primer amplification. Repertoires were generated with immunoSEQ multiplex PCR, while TCRdb's copy carries only in-frame clones and drops some. That table is the source of V, J and clone size, and D and trimming were worked out from the DNA. The sample has hundreds of thousands of clones, around nine tenths seen once. This clone was seen only once. In germline, CDR1 is LGHDT, CDR2 YNNKEL (reference sequence). The length of the CDR3 is 13 residues. Trimming took 3 bases from V and 3 from J, leaving 5 bases between them.

The sample taken for sequencing was peripheral blood. This chain links TRBV3-1 (or the pseudogene TRBV3-2) with TRBJ2-2; D is undetermined. This receptor was obtained from a human donor in a cohort sampled during active COVID-19. The CDR3 loop reads CASSHDYTGELFF. The CDR3 DNA sequence: TGTGCCAGCAGCCACGACTACACCGGGGAGCTGTTTTTT.